Listed below are T cell receptor beta chains from one sample, sequenced in a study of CD4 T cells in relation to SARS-CoV-2 and coronaviruses. Clones were read by immunoSEQ multiplex PCR, and TCRdb kept only the in-frame ones, dropping some. The top ten hold over 1.5% of the sample, which has some 65,000 clones, about 89% seen once. Sample: memory CD4+ T cells from PBMCs. The receptors derive from a human donor in good health. The CDR3 runs from the conserved cysteine through the conserved F or W. Size values are once, few and many counts, or a class for expanded clones, and some rows have none.

size: .; V: TRBV3-1/TRBV3-2; CDR3: CASSGPGTGQETQYF
size: .; V: TRBV28; CDR3: CASSGTGDTGELFF
size: .; V: TRBV30; CDR3: CAWSAYRDLDETQYF
size: .; V: TRBV7-2; CDR3: CASSFVPGTEAFF
size: .; V: TRBV7-9; CDR3: CASSSDRDGAYEQYF
size: once; V: TRBV27; CDR3: CASSPLASPYEQYF
size: .; V: TRBV4-1; CDR3: CASSPIGRGDYGYTF
size: .; V: TRBV2; CDR3: CASSSGSLANQPQHF
size: .; V: TRBV18; CDR3: CASSKGLREKLFF
size: .; V: TRBV7-8; CDR3: CASSLGTGVHEQYF
size: .; V: TRBV4-2; CDR3: CASSQDARQGNTEAFF
size: once; V: TRBV19; CDR3: CASSGGIGYGYTF
size: .; V: TRBV19; CDR3: CASREGQGGTEAFF
size: .; V: TRBV9; CDR3: CASSPTSYQETQYF
size: .; V: TRBV6-5; CDR3: CASSYSRGGAGELFF
size: .; V: TRBV6-6; CDR3: CASSSGQGRNEQYF
size: .; V: TRBV6-1; CDR3: CASSEERVSSYNSPLHF
size: once; V: TRBV2; CDR3: CASSQGFGVTDTQYF
size: once; V: TRBV7-9; CDR3: CASSFTRADTQYF
size: few; V: TRBV19; CDR3: CASSIKGDTEAFF
size: .; V: TRBV11-2; CDR3: CASSLSTGNTEAFF
size: once; V: TRBV5-6; CDR3: CASSLRGHQPQHF
size: .; V: TRBV7-8; CDR3: CASSFDGQPDEQYF
size: .; V: TRBV24-1; CDR3: CATSYQTGGTYGYTF
size: .; V: TRBV19; CDR3: CASSISRAVGEQYF
size: .; V: TRBV18; CDR3: CASSPTGAGQETQYF
size: .; V: TRBV5-1; CDR3: CASSLDRGSYEQYF
size: .; V: TRBV7-9; CDR3: CAVVRQGEFGELFF